One T cell receptor beta chain is described in this entry. Its antigen is not identified. At one boundary the junction diverges from the germline segment, which might be a read error. This record comes from a study of T cell responses to AZD1222 COVID-19 vaccine. The study's findings and limits: Sampling that yielded the repertoires occurred only after the peak T cell response. Only a handful of people who got AZD1222 tested seropositive at baseline.

Germline lookup yields CDR1 SSHAT and CDR2 FNYEAQ (reference sequence). The length of the CDR3 is 15 residues. The protocol was immunoSEQ multiplex PCR, while the TCRdb copy is restricted to in-frame clones and leaves out a portion. The data show under 95,000 clones, with about 88% seen just once and 2.5% to 3.5% held by the top ten. This chain uses TRBV7-7 with TRBJ2-3; TRBD1 is a possible D gene (6 bases). The sample in question was peripheral blood, obtained on day 0 of AZD1222 vaccination. The receptor was isolated from an adult in good health. CDR3 bases: TGTGCTAGCAGCCCGACAGGCATCAGGACAGATACGCAGTATTTT. Translation: CASSPTGIRTDTQYF.